This is a list of T cell receptor beta chains from one sample in a study of shared clonotypes between healthy human individuals. TCRdb keeps only in-frame clones here, not all; method: immunoSEQ multiplex PCR. The data contain millions of clones, approximately 94% of them singletons. Source material: naive CD8+ T cells sorted from blood. Receptors originate from a man aged 18 to 30 in good health. Both conserved end residues are part of each CDR3. D genes are given only for firm matches. Size values are once, few and many counts, or a class for expanded clones, and some rows have none.

j_call | v_call | d_call | clone_size | cdr3_length | cdr3_nt | cdr3_aa
TRBJ2-5 | TRBV11-2 | NA | NA | 14 | TGTGCCAGCAGATCGCAGGGGTCACAAGAGACCCAGTACTTC | CASRSQGSQETQYF
TRBJ2-7 | TRBV6-1 | TRBD2 | NA | 14 | TGTGCCAGCATGCTAGCGGGAGGGGGCTACGAGCAGTACTTC | CASMLAGGGYEQYF
TRBJ2-3 | TRBV2 | NA | NA | 11 | TGTGCCAGCACTCGCACAGATACGCAGTATTTT | CASTRTDTQYF
TRBJ2-7 | TRBV5-1 | NA | once | 15 | TGCGCCAGCAGCTTGGCCTCACTACTCTCCTACGAGCAGTACTTC | CASSLASLLSYEQYF
TRBJ2-6 | TRBV25-1 | NA | NA | 15 | TGTGCCAGCAGTGAAGGCACGGCCGTAGCCAACGTCCTGACTTTC | CASSEGTAVANVLTF
TRBJ2-1 | TRBV27 | NA | NA | 13 | TGTGCCAGCAGTGTATGGGCCTACAATGAGCAGTTCTTC | CASSVWAYNEQFF
TRBJ2-7 | TRBV29-1 | NA | NA | 11 | TGCAGCGTTGAAGATCTAGGGGAGCAGTACTTC | CSVEDLGEQYF
TRBJ2-7 | TRBV13 | NA | NA | 14 | TGTGCCAGCAGCTTGGCAGGGGAAGACTACGAGCAGTACTTC | CASSLAGEDYEQYF
TRBJ2-7 | TRBV28 | TRBD1 | NA | 16 | TGTGCCAGCAGTTTGGACGTGACAGGGTCCCAAAGCGTGCAGTACTTC | CASSLDVTGSQSVQYF
TRBJ2-7 | TRBV4-1 | NA | NA | 15 | TGCGCCAGCAGCCAAAGGGGGGACTGGGTCTACGAGCAGTACTTC | CASSQRGDWVYEQYF
TRBJ2-7 | TRBV5-5 | TRBD1 | NA | 15 | TGTGCCAGCAGACAGGACAGGGTATCCTCCTACGAGCAGTACTTC | CASRQDRVSSYEQYF
TRBJ2-2 | TRBV28 | NA | NA | 15 | TGTGCCAGCAGTCCGGTTTCGGAGAACACCGGGGAGCTGTTTTTT | CASSPVSENTGELFF
TRBJ1-3 | TRBV30 | NA | once | 14 | TGTGCCTGGAGTGACCCCGGTTCGGCGGACACCATATATTTT | CAWSDPGSADTIYF
TRBJ2-5 | TRBV30 | NA | NA | 12 | TGTGCCTGGAGTGAATCTTTGGAGACCCAGTACTTC | CAWSESLETQYF
TRBJ2-1 | TRBV7-2 | NA | NA | 14 | TGTGCCAGCAGCCCCTGGACTTCTTACAATGAGCAGTTCTTC | CASSPWTSYNEQFF
TRBJ2-1 | TRBV5-1 | TRBD2 | NA | 16 | TGCGCCAGCAGCCCGTCGACTAGCGGAACCTACAATGAGCAGTTCTTC | CASSPSTSGTYNEQFF
TRBJ1-2 | TRBV6-6 | NA | NA | 12 | TGTGCCAGCAGGACCGGTTTGCATGGCTACACCTTC | CASRTGLHGYTF
TRBJ1-3 | TRBV18 | TRBD1 | NA | 17 | TGTGCCAGCTCACCACCATCTAGGACAGGACTGACGGGCACCATATATTTT | CASSPPSRTGLTGTIYF
TRBJ2-2 | TRBV6-5 | NA | NA | 14 | TGTGCCAGCAGTCTCGGACCTAACACCGGGGAGCTGTTTTTT | CASSLGPNTGELFF
TRBJ2-1 | TRBV14 | TRBD2 | NA | 14 | TGTGCCAGCAGCCAAGCCGGGCGGGAGGATGAGCAGTTCTTC | CASSQAGREDEQFF
TRBJ1-1 | TRBV5-4 | NA | once | 13 | TGTGCCAGCAGGCCACAAGGGGGCACTGAAGCTTTCTTT | CASRPQGGTEAFF
TRBJ2-7 | TRBV4-3 | TRBD1 | once | 15 | TGCGCCAGCAGCCAAGCCGACAGGGCAGCCTACGAGCAGTACTTC | CASSQADRAAYEQYF
TRBJ2-3 | TRBV9 | TRBD2 | NA | 17 | TGTGCCAGCAGCGTAGCCATAGCGGGAGGAAGCACAGATACGCAGTATTTT | CASSVAIAGGSTDTQYF
TRBJ1-6 | TRBV7-8 | NA | NA | 15 | TGTGCCAGCAGCATACAGGTTGGCGGGAATTCACCCCTCCACTTT | CASSIQVGGNSPLHF
TRBJ1-5 | TRBV6-5 | NA | NA | 13 | TGTGCCAGCAGTCTGGGAAGCAATCAGCCCCAGCATTTT | CASSLGSNQPQHF
TRBJ2-1 | TRBV30 | TRBD2 | NA | 15 | TGTGCCTGGAACTTAGGAAGCGGGAGTGACAATGAGCAGTTCTTC | CAWNLGSGSDNEQFF
TRBJ2-7 | TRBV11-2 | TRBD2 | NA | 15 | TGTGCCAGCAGTTCCTCCACTAGCGGGATAAACGAGCAGTACTTC | CASSSSTSGINEQYF
TRBJ2-7 | TRBV21-1 | NA | NA | 11 | TGTGCCAACGAAGACCCGACTCACGGGTACTTC | CANEDPTHGYF
TRBJ1-2 | TRBV20-1 | NA | NA | 11 | TGCAGTGCTCCCCGGGTCTATGGCTACACCTTC | CSAPRVYGYTF
TRBJ2-5 | TRBV2 | NA | NA | 13 | TGTGCCAGCAGTGAATTGGGGCAAGAGACCCAGTACTTC | CASSELGQETQYF
TRBJ2-3 | TRBV7-9 | NA | once | 15 | TGTGCCAGCAGCTTAACAGGGGGGGCCACAGATACGCAGTATTTT | CASSLTGGATDTQYF
TRBJ2-7 | TRBV27 | NA | NA | 13 | TGTGCCAGCAGTTTTGCGGTCTCCTACGAGCAGTACTTC | CASSFAVSYEQYF
TRBJ2-7 | TRBV7-9 | NA | NA | 16 | TGTGCCAGCAGCTTAGTCGGGCAGGGACGGATACACGAGCAGTACTTC | CASSLVGQGRIHEQYF
TRBJ2-1 | TRBV11-2 | NA | once | 13 | TGTGCCAGCAGCTTAGTACTGGGCGAAGAGCAGTTCTTC | CASSLVLGEEQFF
TRBJ2-5 | TRBV18 | NA | NA | 15 | TGTGCCAGCTCACCACCGACTCGAACCCTAGAGACCCAGTACTTC | CASSPPTRTLETQYF
TRBJ1-2 | TRBV7-3 | NA | once | 13 | TGTGCCAGCAGCCCAACAGGGAACTATGGCTACACCTTC | CASSPTGNYGYTF
TRBJ2-1 | TRBV19 | TRBD2 | NA | 15 | TGTGCCAGTAGTATTCTCGGGGGGGCTCTGGATGAGCAGTTCTTC | CASSILGGALDEQFF
TRBJ2-7 | TRBV7-8 | NA | NA | 12 | TGTGCCAGCAGTCGAGACCCCTACGAGCAGTACTTC | CASSRDPYEQYF